The T cell receptor (beta chain) described here comes from a study of shared clonotypes between healthy human individuals. Findings of the study overall: Generation probabilities of non-shared clonotypes were lower (relative to those shared by all four donors).

Naive CD8 cells lacked CD45RO and underwent positive selection for CCR7, leaving out terminally differentiated effector memory CD45RA+ cells. Free of recent acute infections or vaccinations, the donors were healthy HIV-negative adults. Original handling: For the immunoSEQ data, sequences were junction-only without quality scores, so filtering differed. Assay: immunoSEQ multiplex PCR; the TCRdb copy retains only in-frame clones and omits some. V, J and clone size reflect that table, while D and trimming were determined from the DNA. Here the sample spans about 2.2 million clones, roughly 93% being singletons. The germline CDR1 and CDR2 sequences are SGHRS and YFSETQ. The trim removed 5 bases at V and 5 bases at J, leaving 8 bases unmatched. The CDR3 runs 14 residues. Worth noting for this clone: Its antigen is unknown.

The TCR sequence derives from a man aged 18 to 29 in good health. Some clones in this sample may be carry-over from other donors' samples. The specimen was naive CD8+ T cells from PBMCs. The chain has TRBV5-1 and TRBJ2-5; TRBD1 matches 8 bases. The CDR3 protein is CASRAWTGHETQYF. CDR3 in DNA: TGCGCCAGCAGGGCCTGGACAGGGCATGAGACCCAGTACTTC.